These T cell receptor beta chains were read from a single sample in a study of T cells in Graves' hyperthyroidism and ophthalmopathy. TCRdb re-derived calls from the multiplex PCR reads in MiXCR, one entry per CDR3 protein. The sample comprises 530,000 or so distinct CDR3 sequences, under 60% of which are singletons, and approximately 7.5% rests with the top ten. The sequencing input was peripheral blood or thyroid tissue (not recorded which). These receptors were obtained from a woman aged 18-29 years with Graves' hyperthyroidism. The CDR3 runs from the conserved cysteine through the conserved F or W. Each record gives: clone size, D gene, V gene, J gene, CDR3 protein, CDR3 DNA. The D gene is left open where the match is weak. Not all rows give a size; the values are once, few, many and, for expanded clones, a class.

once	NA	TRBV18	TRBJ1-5	CASSRQRGNQPQHF	TGTGCCAGCTCACGGCAAAGGGGCAATCAGCCCCAGCATTTT
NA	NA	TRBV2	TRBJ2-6	CASSKTVNYGANVLTF	TGTGCCAGCAGTAAGACAGTTAACTATGGGGCCAACGTCCTGACTTTC
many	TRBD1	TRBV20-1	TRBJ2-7	CSAKGTGGFYEQYF	TGCAGTGCCAAAGGGACAGGGGGGTTCTACGAGCAGTACTTC
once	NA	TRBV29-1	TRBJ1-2	CSVEEGVTGHYGYTF	TGCAGCGTTGAAGAGGGGGTTACAGGGCACTATGGCTACACCTTC
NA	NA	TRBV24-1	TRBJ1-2	CASSDRQGNYGYTF	TGTGCCAGCAGTGACCGCCAGGGAAACTATGGCTACACCTTC
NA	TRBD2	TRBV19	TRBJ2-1	CASSIRREGRDEQFF	TGTGCCAGTAGTATTAGGCGGGAGGGGAGGGATGAGCAGTTCTTC
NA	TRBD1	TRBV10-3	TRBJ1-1	CAIEGQAVNTEAFF	TGTGCCATCGAGGGACAGGCCGTCAACACTGAAGCTTTCTTT
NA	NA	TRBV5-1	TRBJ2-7	CASSRTGTRSNYEQYF	TGCGCCAGCAGCCGAACCGGGACCCGAAGCAACTACGAGCAGTACTTC
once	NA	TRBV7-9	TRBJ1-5	CASSLSGANQPQHF	TGTGCCAGCAGCTTATCAGGGGCGAATCAGCCCCAGCATTTT
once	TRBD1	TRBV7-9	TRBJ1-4	CASSFPGQGEKLFF	TGTGCCAGCAGCTTCCCCGGACAGGGGGAAAAACTGTTTTTT
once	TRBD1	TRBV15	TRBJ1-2	CATSRQGADYGYTF	TGTGCCACCAGCAGACAGGGGGCTGATTATGGCTACACCTTC
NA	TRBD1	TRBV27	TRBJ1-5	CASSPPGGGNQPQHF	TGTGCCAGCAGTCCCCCAGGGGGAGGCAATCAGCCCCAGCATTTT
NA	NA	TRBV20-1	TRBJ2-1	CSARGEGDYNEQFF	TGCAGTGCTAGAGGTGAGGGGGACTACAATGAGCAGTTCTTC
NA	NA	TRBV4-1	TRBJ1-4	CASSQDGTPKEKLFF	TGCGCCAGCAGCCAAGATGGCACTCCCAAGGAAAAACTGTTTTTT
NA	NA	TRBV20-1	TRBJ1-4	CSANPREKLFF	TGCAGTGCTAATCCTCGGGAAAAACTGTTTTTT
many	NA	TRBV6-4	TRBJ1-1	CASHTRNTEAFF	TGTGCCAGCCACACCAGGAACACTGAAGCTTTCTTT
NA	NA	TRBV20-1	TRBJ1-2	CSARELAGYGYTF	TGCAGTGCTAGAGAACTAGCGGGCTATGGCTACACCTTC
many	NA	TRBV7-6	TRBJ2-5	CASSLVERVDETQYF	TGTGCCAGCAGCTTAGTTGAGCGGGTGGATGAGACCCAGTACTTC
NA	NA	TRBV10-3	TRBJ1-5	CAISAASGDQPQHF	TGTGCCATCAGTGCGGCTAGCGGGGACCAGCCCCAGCATTTT
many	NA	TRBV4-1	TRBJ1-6	CASSQAARAGRGALHF	TGCGCCAGCAGCCAAGCTGCCCGGGCAGGCCGGGGGGCCCTCCACTTT
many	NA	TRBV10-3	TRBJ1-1	CAISHKQNTEAFF	TGTGCCATCAGCCACAAGCAGAACACTGAAGCTTTCTTT
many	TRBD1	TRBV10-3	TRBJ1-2	CAISDTAGGVYGYTF	TGTGCCATCAGTGATACTGCAGGGGGTGTCTATGGCTACACCTTC
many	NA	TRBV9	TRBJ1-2	CASSVDWQDDGYTF	TGTGCCAGCAGCGTAGATTGGCAGGACGATGGCTACACCTTC
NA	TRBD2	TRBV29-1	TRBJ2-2	CSVEGRGGSGELFF	TGCAGCGTTGAGGGGAGGGGCGGTTCCGGGGAGCTGTTTTTT
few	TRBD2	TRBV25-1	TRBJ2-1	CASSEYSGSNEQFF	TGTGCCAGCAGTGAATATAGCGGGAGCAATGAGCAGTTCTTC
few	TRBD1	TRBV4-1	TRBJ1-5	CASSTRTGVSQPQHF	TGCGCCAGCAGCACCCGGACAGGGGTAAGTCAGCCCCAGCATTTT
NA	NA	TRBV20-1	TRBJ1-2	CSARGEDYGYTF	TGCAGTGCTAGGGGCGAAGACTATGGCTACACCTTC
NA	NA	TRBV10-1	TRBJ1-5	CASSDEQPQHF	TGCGCCAGCAGTGATGAACAGCCCCAGCATTTT